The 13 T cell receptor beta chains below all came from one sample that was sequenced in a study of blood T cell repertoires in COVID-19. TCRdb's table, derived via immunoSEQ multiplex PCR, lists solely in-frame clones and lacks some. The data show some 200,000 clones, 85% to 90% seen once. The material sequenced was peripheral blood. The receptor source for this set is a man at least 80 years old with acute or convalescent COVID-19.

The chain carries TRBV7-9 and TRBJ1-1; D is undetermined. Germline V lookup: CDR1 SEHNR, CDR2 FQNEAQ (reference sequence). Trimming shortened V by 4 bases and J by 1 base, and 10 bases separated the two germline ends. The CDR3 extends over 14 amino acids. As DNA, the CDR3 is TGTGCCAGCAGCTCCCGACAAACGAACACTGAAGCTTTCTTT. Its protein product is CASSSRQTNTEAFF.

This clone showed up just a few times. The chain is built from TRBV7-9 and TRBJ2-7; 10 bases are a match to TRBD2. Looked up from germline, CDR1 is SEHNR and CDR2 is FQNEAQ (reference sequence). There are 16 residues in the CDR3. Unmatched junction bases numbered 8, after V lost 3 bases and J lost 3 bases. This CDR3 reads CASSLAGTSANYEQYF. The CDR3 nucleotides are TGTGCCAGCAGCTTGGCCGGGACTAGCGCGAACTACGAGCAGTACTTC.

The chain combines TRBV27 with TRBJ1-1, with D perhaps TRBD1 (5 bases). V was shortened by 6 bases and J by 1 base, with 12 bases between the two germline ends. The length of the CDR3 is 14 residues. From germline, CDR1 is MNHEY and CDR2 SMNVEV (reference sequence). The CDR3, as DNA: TGTGCCAGCAGGGATGCGGGGCCGAACACTGAAGCTTTCTTT. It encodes CASRDAGPNTEAFF.

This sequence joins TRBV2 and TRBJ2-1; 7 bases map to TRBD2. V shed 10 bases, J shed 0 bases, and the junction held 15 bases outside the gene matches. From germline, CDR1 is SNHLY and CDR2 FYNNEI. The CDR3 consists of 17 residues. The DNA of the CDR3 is TGTGCCACCCTCAGAGGGGCTAGCGGACGCTCCTACAATGAGCAGTTCTTC. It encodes CATLRGASGRSYNEQFF.

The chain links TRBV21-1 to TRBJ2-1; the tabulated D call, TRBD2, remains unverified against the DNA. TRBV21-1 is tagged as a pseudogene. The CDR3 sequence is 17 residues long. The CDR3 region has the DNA TGTGCCAGCAGCAAAGAGCGGGAGGGCCGTGTTTTCAATGAGCAGTTCTTC. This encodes CASSKEREGRVFNEQFF.

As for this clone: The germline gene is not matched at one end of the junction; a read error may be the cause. DNA for the CDR3: TGTGCTAGCAGCCTGTCGGGACAGCTCACCGGGGAGCTGTTTTTT. Its translation is CASSLSGQLTGELFF. This chain connects TRBV7-7 to TRBJ2-2; TRBD1 agrees at 7 bases. CDR1 SSHAT and CDR2 FNYEAQ come from the germline V gene (reference sequence). The CDR3 has 15 residues.

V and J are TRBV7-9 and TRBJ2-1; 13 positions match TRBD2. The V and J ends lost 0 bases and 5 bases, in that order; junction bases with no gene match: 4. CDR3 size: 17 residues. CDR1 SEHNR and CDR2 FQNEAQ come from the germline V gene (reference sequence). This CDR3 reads CASSLAGLAGLNNEQFF. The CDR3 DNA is TGTGCCAGCAGCTTAGCGGGACTAGCGGGACTTAACAATGAGCAGTTCTTC. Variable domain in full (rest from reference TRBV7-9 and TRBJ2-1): DTGVSQNPRHKITKRGQNVTFRCDPISEHNRLYWYRQTLGQGPEFLTYFQNEAQLEKSRLLSDRFSAERPKGSFSTLEIQRTEQGDSAMYLCASSLAGLAGLNNEQFFGPGTRLTVL.

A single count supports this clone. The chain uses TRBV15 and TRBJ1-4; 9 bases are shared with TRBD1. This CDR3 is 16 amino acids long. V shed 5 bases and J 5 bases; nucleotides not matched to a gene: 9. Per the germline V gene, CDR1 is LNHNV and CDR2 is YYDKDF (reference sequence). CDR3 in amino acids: CATSGGQGGRNEKLFF. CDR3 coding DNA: TGTGCCACCAGCGGGGGACAGGGCGGAAGAAATGAAAAACTGTTTTTT.

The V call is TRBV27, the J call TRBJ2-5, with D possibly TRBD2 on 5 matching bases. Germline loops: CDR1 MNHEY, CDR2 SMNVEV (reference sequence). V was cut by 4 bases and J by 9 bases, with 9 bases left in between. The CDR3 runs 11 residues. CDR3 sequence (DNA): TGTGCCAGCAGTTCGGTCGGGGCCCAGTACTTC. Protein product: CASSSVGAQYF.

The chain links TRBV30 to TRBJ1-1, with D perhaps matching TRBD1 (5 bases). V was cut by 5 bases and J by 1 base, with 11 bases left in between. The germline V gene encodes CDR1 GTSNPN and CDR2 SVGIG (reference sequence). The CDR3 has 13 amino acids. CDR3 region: CAWDRQRNTEAFF. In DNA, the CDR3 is TGTGCCTGGGACAGACAGAGGAACACTGAAGCTTTCTTT.

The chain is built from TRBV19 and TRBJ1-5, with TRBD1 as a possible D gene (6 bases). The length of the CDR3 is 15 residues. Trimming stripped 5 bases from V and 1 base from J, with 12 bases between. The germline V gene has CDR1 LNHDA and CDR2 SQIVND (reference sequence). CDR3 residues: CASSFRGLSNQPQHF. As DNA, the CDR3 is TGTGCCAGTAGTTTCAGGGGATTGAGCAATCAGCCCCAGCATTTT.

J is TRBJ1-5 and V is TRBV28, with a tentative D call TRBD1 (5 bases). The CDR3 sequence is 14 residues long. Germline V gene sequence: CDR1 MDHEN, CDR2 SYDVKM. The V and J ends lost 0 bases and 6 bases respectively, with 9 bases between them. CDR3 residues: CASSLWQGGQPQHF. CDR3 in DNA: TGTGCCAGCAGTTTATGGCAGGGAGGTCAGCCCCAGCATTTT.

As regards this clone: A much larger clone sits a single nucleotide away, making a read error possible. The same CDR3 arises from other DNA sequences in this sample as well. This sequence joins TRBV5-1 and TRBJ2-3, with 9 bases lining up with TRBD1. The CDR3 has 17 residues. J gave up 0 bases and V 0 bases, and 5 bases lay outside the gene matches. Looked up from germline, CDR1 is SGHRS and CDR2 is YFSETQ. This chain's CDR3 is CASSLGQGGASTDTQYF. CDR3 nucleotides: TGCGCCAGCAGCTTGGGACAGGGGGGGGCTAGCACAGATACGCAGTATTTT. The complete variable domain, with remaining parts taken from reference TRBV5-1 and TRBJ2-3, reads KAGVTQTPRYLIKTRGQQVTLSCSPISGHRSVSWYQQTPGQGLQFLFEYFSETQRNKGNFPGRFSGRQFSNSRSEMNVSTLELGDSALYLCASSLGQGGASTDTQYFGPGTRLTVL.